These T cell receptor beta chains were read from a single sample in a study of T cells in Graves' hyperthyroidism and ophthalmopathy. One entry per CDR3 protein results from TCRdb running MiXCR on the multiplex PCR reads. The sample lists roughly 420,000 distinct CDR3 sequences, around a sixth occurring once. Sequencing was performed on blood. These receptors originate from a woman between 18 and 30 years old with Graves' hyperthyroidism. Both conserved end residues are part of each CDR3. The order of the fields is D gene, J gene, V gene, clone size, CDR3 DNA, CDR3 protein. A D gene is named only where the DNA matches it firmly. Size values are once, few and many counts, or a class for expanded clones, and some rows have none.

.	TRBJ2-1	TRBV24-1	many	TGTGCCACCAGTGATCGAACTCCGTACAGGGCCCCCTACAATGAGCAGTTCTTC	CATSDRTPYRAPYNEQFF
.	TRBJ1-3	TRBV7-7	.	TGTGCTAGCAGTTCACACCCACCGACAGACTCTGGAAACACCATATATTTT	CASSSHPPTDSGNTIYF
.	TRBJ1-2	TRBV20-1	many	TGCAGTGCAACGGACAGTGGCTACACCTTC	CSATDSGYTF
.	TRBJ2-1	TRBV20-1	many	TGCAGTGCTAGAGATCCCCTAGGGCCCTCCTACAATGAGCAGTTCTTC	CSARDPLGPSYNEQFF
TRBD2	TRBJ2-7	TRBV12-3/TRBV12-4	many	TGTGCCAGCAGTAAGCGGGGCTCCTACGAGCAGTACTTC	CASSKRGSYEQYF
.	TRBJ2-1	TRBV6-5	few	TGTGCCAGCAGTTACCCCGGGAGCCATGAGCAGTTCTTC	CASSYPGSHEQFF
.	TRBJ1-1	TRBV19	.	TGTGCCAGTAGTATGTCTGGAAGCCCTGTAGACACTGAAGCTTTCTTT	CASSMSGSPVDTEAFF
TRBD2	TRBJ2-1	TRBV7-2	few	TGTGCCAGCAGCTCCATAGCGGGCTCCTACAATGAGCAGTTCTTC	CASSSIAGSYNEQFF
.	TRBJ1-6	TRBV30	many	TGTGCCTGGAGTGGAGTTTACGGGGCTTCACCCCTCCACTTT	CAWSGVYGASPLHF
.	TRBJ2-4	TRBV2	many	TGTGCCAGCAGTGAATCGAGCACTGGCAAAAACATTCAGTACTTC	CASSESSTGKNIQYF
TRBD1	TRBJ2-7	TRBV7-9	.	TGTGCCAGCAGCTTAGTCGGGACAGCTGAGCAGTACTTC	CASSLVGTAEQYF
TRBD1	TRBJ1-2	TRBV2	many	TGTGCCAGCCAACAGGGGAACTATGGCTACACCTTC	CASQQGNYGYTF
TRBD1	TRBJ2-7	TRBV12-3/TRBV12-4	many	TGTGCCAGCAGTTTGGTCGACAGGGGGGGAATGGGGCAGTACTTC	CASSLVDRGGMGQYF
TRBD1	TRBJ1-1	TRBV19	many	TGTGCCAGTATGGGACAGACATCTACTATGAACACTGAAGCTTTCTTT	CASMGQTSTMNTEAFF
.	TRBJ1-2	TRBV28	many	TGTGCCAGCAGTTTCCCCCGGGAGGGGGCTAACTATGGCTACACCTTC	CASSFPREGANYGYTF
TRBD2	TRBJ2-7	TRBV3-1	many	TGTGCCAGCACTGGACGGACTAGCGGGAGGTCCTTTACCTACGAGCAGTACTTC	CASTGRTSGRSFTYEQYF
.	TRBJ1-2	TRBV10-3	many	TGTGCCATCAGTGACCCAGTTTTCGATGGCTACACCTTC	CAISDPVFDGYTF
TRBD1	TRBJ2-5	TRBV15	many	TGTGCCACCAGCAGAGCGGACAGGGCACAGACCCAGTACTTC	CATSRADRAQTQYF
TRBD1	TRBJ2-7	TRBV2	many	TGTGCCAGCAGTAATCCTAAGACAGGGTGGAACGAGCAGTACTTC	CASSNPKTGWNEQYF
TRBD1	TRBJ2-1	TRBV11-3	many	TGTGCCAGCAGCTTAGCGGAGACAGGGGCGGGTGAGCAGTTCTTC	CASSLAETGAGEQFF
.	TRBJ2-7	TRBV19	.	TGTGCCAGTAGTATAGGGGCCAGCTCCTACGAGCAGTACTTC	CASSIGASSYEQYF
TRBD2	TRBJ2-1	TRBV20-1	many	TGCAGTGCTAGAGGGGGACTAGCGGGGAACCAACCGAGCTCCTACAATGAGCAGTTCTTC	CSARGGLAGNQPSSYNEQFF
.	TRBJ2-3	TRBV7-3	many	TGTGCCAGCAGCAAATCCGGGACCGCAAGGGGGGATACGCAGTATTTT	CASSKSGTARGDTQYF
.	TRBJ2-3	TRBV5-1	many	TGCGCCAGCAGCTTGGAGGCGGGGGCGGGAGATACGCAGTATTTT	CASSLEAGAGDTQYF
.	TRBJ1-6	TRBV30	.	TGTGCCTGGAGTGTACCGGCCTTGAATTCACCCCTCCACTTT	CAWSVPALNSPLHF
TRBD2	TRBJ2-7	TRBV6-2/TRBV6-3	many	TGTGCCAGCAGTTACGGGGCTAGCGGATCTTACGAGCAGTACTTC	CASSYGASGSYEQYF
.	TRBJ1-5	TRBV2	many	TGTGCCAGCAGTGAAGACGAGAGCAGGGGAAATCAGCCCCAGCATTTT	CASSEDESRGNQPQHF
TRBD1	TRBJ2-7	TRBV3-1	many	TGTGCCAGCAGCCGTAAAGGACAGGGGGCTTACGAGCAGTACTTC	CASSRKGQGAYEQYF
.	TRBJ2-5	TRBV29-1	many	TGCAGCGTTGAGGGTGGGGGAGAGACCCAGTACTTC	CSVEGGGETQYF
TRBD1	TRBJ2-1	TRBV5-1	many	TGCGCCAGCAGCTGGACAGGGGGGGGCTCCTACAATGAGCAGTTCTTC	CASSWTGGGSYNEQFF
TRBD2	TRBJ2-1	TRBV5-1	many	TGCGCCAGCAGATCCGGGACTAGCCTGTACAATGAGCAGTTCTTC	CASRSGTSLYNEQFF
.	TRBJ2-4	TRBV2	few	TGTGCCAGATATCATAGGCTCACCAAAAACATTCAGTACTTC	CARYHRLTKNIQYF
.	TRBJ2-3	TRBV9	.	TGTGCCAGCAGCGTAGCTGTGGGAGTCACAGATACGCAGTATTTT	CASSVAVGVTDTQYF
.	TRBJ1-5	TRBV5-1	.	TGCGCCAGCAGCATCCAGGGGACGGCCTCTCAGCCCCAGCATTTT	CASSIQGTASQPQHF
.	TRBJ2-3	TRBV2	.	TGTGCCAGCAGTGGCTTAGCTCCAGATACGCAGTATTTT	CASSGLAPDTQYF
TRBD1	TRBJ1-3	TRBV6-1	.	TGTGCCAGCACGGGGGGGGGGACAGGCTCTGGAAACACCATATATTTT	CASTGGGTGSGNTIYF
.	TRBJ2-7	TRBV2	many	TGTGCCAGCAGTGGGGGTTTCGAGCAGTACTTC	CASSGGFEQYF
TRBD2	TRBJ2-1	TRBV12-3/TRBV12-4	many	TGTGCCAGCAGTAGGGGACTAGCGGACTACAATGAGCAGTTCTTC	CASSRGLADYNEQFF
.	TRBJ1-1	TRBV27	.	TGTGCCAGCAGTTTAGGACAGAGCATGAACACTGAAGCTTTCTTT	CASSLGQSMNTEAFF
.	TRBJ2-1	TRBV6-5	few	TGTGCCAGCAGTTACTCGACACGGGAGCGATACAATGAGCAGTTCTTC	CASSYSTRERYNEQFF
TRBD2	TRBJ2-5	TRBV29-1	.	TGCAGCGGCGCCTTTCTGGGGAGGCAGCGGGAAGAAGAGGCCCAGTACTTC	CSGAFLGRQREEEAQYF
.	TRBJ2-2	TRBV5-1	many	TGTGCCAGCAGCTTTAACACCGGGGAGCTGTTTTTT	CASSFNTGELFF
.	TRBJ2-7	TRBV27	.	TGTGCCAGCAGTTCCCGGACGGACCTGGCCTACGAGCAGTACTTC	CASSSRTDLAYEQYF
.	TRBJ1-5	TRBV7-8	many	TGTGCCAGCAGCCCCTCGGGGATTAGGGGCAATCAGCCCCAGCATTTT	CASSPSGIRGNQPQHF
TRBD2	TRBJ2-7	TRBV9	many	TGTGCCAGCACCCCGGGACTAGCCAAGTACGAGCAGTACTTC	CASTPGLAKYEQYF
.	TRBJ1-1	TRBV4-1	many	TGCGCCAGCAGCCAAAATCTGGTCGCTGAAGCTTTCTTT	CASSQNLVAEAFF
.	TRBJ1-4	TRBV20-1	many	TGCAGTGCTCTTATACGCCCAACTAATGAAAAACTGTTTTTT	CSALIRPTNEKLFF
TRBD2	TRBJ2-1	TRBV5-8	many	TGTGCCAGCAGCCCGTTAGCGGGAGGGCTACGGAATGAGCAGTTCTTC	CASSPLAGGLRNEQFF
TRBD2	TRBJ2-1	TRBV12-3/TRBV12-4	.	TGTGCCAGCTTAGCGGGAGCTCTTGGCAATGAGCAGTTCTTC	CASLAGALGNEQFF
.	TRBJ1-5	TRBV6-1	many	TGTGCCAGCAGTGGGACAGTCAATCAGCCCCAGCATTTT	CASSGTVNQPQHF
.	TRBJ1-1	TRBV7-9	once	TGTGCCAGCAGCTTAGTGAGTTTTTCGGGCACTGAAGCTTTCTTT	CASSLVSFSGTEAFF
.	TRBJ2-7	TRBV6-1	many	TGTGCCAGCAGGCCCTACGAGCAGTACTTC	CASRPYEQYF
.	TRBJ2-7	TRBV24-1	many	TGTGCCACCAGTCGGCAGGATCCCTCCTACGAGCAGTACTTC	CATSRQDPSYEQYF
.	TRBJ2-7	TRBV12-3/TRBV12-4	.	TGTGCCAGCAGTTCCCCCGGGGTGGGGGTATACGAGCAGTACTTC	CASSSPGVGVYEQYF
.	TRBJ2-2	TRBV19	.	TGTGCCAGTAGTGCGGGACTGACCTGGGGCGGGGAGCTGTTTTTT	CASSAGLTWGGELFF